These 29 T cell receptor beta chains originate from one sample sequenced in a study of shared clonotypes between healthy human individuals. Assay used: immunoSEQ multiplex PCR; TCRdb lists only in-frame clones, some missing. The data hold millions of clones, with approximately 95% observed a single time. Sequencing was done on a sample of naive CD4+ T cells sorted from blood. The subset here: CD45RA+ positively selected. The receptors were sampled from a man between 18 and 35 years old in good health.

This chain connects TRBV18 to TRBJ2-7; D is perhaps TRBD1 (5 bases). Germline CDR1 is KGHSH and CDR2 is LQKENI. V lost 3 bases, J lost 5 bases, and 11 bases lay in between. The CDR3 spans 13 residues. This CDR3 reads CASSPTQGNEQYF. CDR3 bases: TGTGCCAGCTCACCGACTCAGGGAAACGAGCAGTACTTC.

J is TRBJ2-5 and V is TRBV7-9, with 9 bases that match TRBD1. Trimming cost V 6 bases and J 4 bases; bases outside gene matches: 3. This CDR3 has 13 amino acids. CDR1 is SEHNR and CDR2 is FQNEAQ in the germline V gene (reference sequence). The CDR3 DNA is TGTGCCAGCAGTTTGGACAGGGGAGAGACCCAGTACTTC. Protein product: CASSLDRGETQYF.

V gene TRBV9 combines with J gene TRBJ2-1, with TRBD2 matching 11 bases. Germline CDR1 is SGDLS and CDR2 is YYNGEE. The V and J ends lost 3 bases and 9 bases, in that order; junction bases with no gene match: 11. This CDR3 region has 16 residues. CDR3 loop: CASSESLAGGFLEQFF. The CDR3 nucleotides read TGTGCCAGCAGCGAAAGTCTAGCGGGAGGATTCCTTGAGCAGTTCTTC.

The chain combines TRBV5-1 with TRBJ1-1; D is unresolved. The CDR3 has 14 residues. Germline CDR1 and CDR2: SGHRS and YFSETQ. V was clipped by 7 bases and J by 3 bases, with 16 bases between them. The DNA of the CDR3 is TGCGCCAGCGCCAGCACGGGTTTTGACACTGAAGCTTTCTTT. This translates into CASASTGFDTEAFF.

The gene calls are TRBV7-2 and TRBJ2-2; D is possibly TRBD2 (5 bases). Trimming removed 5 bases at V and 7 bases at J, with 14 bases between. There are 14 residues in the CDR3. Looked up from germline, CDR1 is SGHTA and CDR2 is FQGNSA. The CDR3 DNA reads as TGTGCCAGCAGCCCCGGCGGGCTTGGCGGGGAGCTGTTTTTT. Its translation is CASSPGGLGGELFF.

This clone has a single count. The V call is TRBV19, the J call TRBJ2-7; TRBD1 might be the D (7 bases). Germline CDR1 and CDR2: LNHDA and SQIVND (reference sequence). Trimming removed 3 bases at V and 0 bases at J, with 15 bases between. The CDR3 runs 16 residues. CDR3 region: CASSMESGGGSYEQYF. The CDR3 coding sequence is TGTGCCAGTAGTATGGAATCAGGGGGAGGCTCCTACGAGCAGTACTTC. The full variable domain, with the rest looked up from reference TRBV19 and TRBJ2-7, is DGGITQSPKYLFRKEGQNVTLSCEQNLNHDAMYWYRQDPGQGLRLIYYSQIVNDFQKGDIAEGYSVSREKKESFPLTVTSAQKNPTAFYLCASSMESGGGSYEQYFGPGTRLTVT.

The chain recombines TRBV5-7 with TRBJ2-3; D tentatively reads TRBD1 or TRBD2 (5 bases each). Being an ORF, TRBV5-7 has a function that is uncertain. The CDR3 extends over 12 amino acids. The CDR3 DNA reads TGTGCTGGGGGTACCTCCCGGGATACGCAGTATTTT. It encodes CAGGTSRDTQYF.

The genes are TRBV10-3 and TRBJ2-7; D could derive from TRBD1 or TRBD2 (6 bases each). V was pared by 10 bases and J by 2 bases, with 15 bases between. The CDR3 totals 13 residues. Germline CDR1 is ENHRY and CDR2 is SYGVKD. CDR3 nucleotides: TGTGCCAGCGGGATGGGACAAGCCTACGAGCAGTACTTC. This encodes CASGMGQAYEQYF.

This rearrangement joins TRBV30 to TRBJ2-1; 7 nucleotides match TRBD2. CDR3 length: 15 residues. The ends lost 0 bases at V and 3 bases at J; junction bases unmatched: 5. Germline lookup yields CDR1 GTSNPN and CDR2 SVGIG (reference sequence). CDR3 residues: CAWSVASGFYNEQFF. CDR3 sequence (DNA): TGTGCCTGGAGTGTCGCTAGCGGCTTCTACAATGAGCAGTTCTTC.

V and J are TRBV19 and TRBJ2-2, with TRBD1 matching 7 bases. V lost 8 bases to trimming and J lost 6 bases; unmatched junction nucleotides: 9. Germline loops: CDR1 LNHDA, CDR2 SQIVND (reference sequence). This CDR3 spans 14 amino acids. CDR3 nucleotides: TGTGCCAGTTGCCTTACAGGGGTTGCCGGGGAGCTGTTTTTT. This encodes CASCLTGVAGELFF.

This chain joins TRBV6-5 and TRBJ2-1; D may be TRBD1 or TRBD2 (5 bases each). V lost 5 bases, J lost 8 bases, and 16 bases lay in between. CDR1 and CDR2 (germline): MNHEY, SVGAGI. This CDR3 spans 14 amino acids. The CDR3 reads CASSKVWGSDEQFF. In DNA, the CDR3 is TGTGCCAGCAGTAAAGTATGGGGGTCAGATGAGCAGTTCTTC.

This chain uses TRBV5-3 with TRBJ2-1; D is unclear. TRBV5-3 is recorded as an ORF, its role being uncertain. The CDR3 is 13 amino acids. The germline V and J ends were trimmed by 0 bases and 12 bases, with 13 bases remaining between them. The DNA of the CDR3 is TGTGCCAGAAGCTTGGAGGTTTGGCCCGGGCAGTTCTTC. Protein sequence: CARSLEVWPGQFF.

In its sample, this clone was seen a few times. The chain is built from TRBV29-1 and TRBJ1-1; TRBD1 is a possible D gene (5 bases). This CDR3 has 15 amino acids. Between the trimmed V and J ends, which lost 3 bases and 4 bases, there was a span of 18 bases. Looked up from germline, CDR1 is SQVTM and CDR2 is ANQGSEA. As DNA, the CDR3 is TGCAGCGTTGAGGGACCTGAAACGGCGGGCACTGAAGCTTTCTTT. Its translation is CSVEGPETAGTEAFF.

The V call is TRBV2, the J call TRBJ1-4, with a tentative D call TRBD1 (6 bases). V was trimmed by 3 bases and J by 14 bases, leaving 13 bases between them. Germline assignment: CDR1 SNHLY and CDR2 FYNNEI. The CDR3 is made up of 12 amino acids. In DNA form, the CDR3 reads TGTGCCAGCAGTGACCCCGACAGGCGGCTGTTTTTT. Amino acids: CASSDPDRRLFF. Using reference TRBV2 and TRBJ1-4 for the parts outside the CDR3, the full variable domain is EPEVTQTPSHQVTQMGQEVILRCVPISNHLYFYWYRQILGQKVEFLVSFYNNEISEKSEIFDDQFSVERPDGSNFTLKIRSTKLEDSAMYFCASSDPDRRLFFGSGTQLSVL.

The genes are TRBV25-1 and TRBJ1-4; 8 bases match TRBD1. The germline CDR1 and CDR2 sequences are MGHDK and SYGVNS. With 3 bases clipped from V and 8 bases from J, the junction kept 5 bases outside the gene matches. This CDR3 comprises 14 residues. The CDR3: CASSDPGGVEKLFF. CDR3 in DNA: TGTGCCAGCAGTGATCCAGGGGGCGTCGAAAAACTGTTTTTT.

V is TRBV5-8 and J is TRBJ2-1; D is unclear. CDR3 length equals 13 residues. The V gene's germline CDR1 is SGHTS and CDR2 YDEGEE. With 3 bases removed from V and 6 bases from J, the gap between germline ends came to 10 bases. CDR3 bases: TGTGCCAGCAGCTCCCAAGTGGGCAATGAGCAGTTCTTC. Translated, it gives CASSSQVGNEQFF. Supplemented by reference TRBV5-8 and TRBJ2-1, the full variable domain reads EAGVTQSPTHLIKTRGQQATLRCSPISGHTSVYWYQQALGLGLQFLLWYDEGEERNRGNFPPRFSGRQFPNYSSELNVNALELEDSALYLCASSSQVGNEQFFGPGTRLTVL.

The V call is TRBV6-5, the J call TRBJ1-1; possibly TRBD1 for D (5 bases). From germline, CDR1 is MNHEY and CDR2 SVGAGI. The germline V and J ends were trimmed by 4 bases and 1 base, with 13 bases remaining between them. CDR3 length: 15 residues. The DNA for the CDR3 is TGTGCCAGCAGTTCCCGTTTGGGGCAGAACACTGAAGCTTTCTTT. Amino acids: CASSSRLGQNTEAFF.

The chain couples TRBV25-1 to TRBJ2-3; D is perhaps TRBD2 (5 bases). Deletions cut 4 bases from V and 0 bases from J, with 11 bases between. The CDR3 consists of 15 residues. Per germline, CDR1 MGHDK and CDR2 SYGVNS. The DNA for the CDR3 is TGTGCCAGCAGTGGCTTTGGAGGTAGCACAGATACGCAGTATTTT. It encodes CASSGFGGSTDTQYF.

This sequence joins TRBV9 and TRBJ2-1; 7 nucleotides match TRBD2. The germline V gene encodes CDR1 SGDLS and CDR2 YYNGEE. This CDR3 is 14 amino acids long. V lost 6 bases and J lost 1; bases outside the gene matches: 4. CDR3 residues: CASKPSGSYNEQFF. The CDR3 nucleotides read TGTGCCAGCAAGCCTAGCGGTTCCTACAATGAGCAGTTCTTC.

This clone was seen just once. The genes are TRBV10-1 and TRBJ1-6; D not resolved. The CDR3 contains 13 residues. With 0 bases removed from V and 9 bases from J, the gap between germline ends came to 6 bases. Germline V gene sequence: CDR1 WNHNN, CDR2 SYGVQD (reference sequence). The CDR3 nucleotides read TGCGCCAGCAGTGAGTCCGGAGTTTCACCCCTCCACTTT. Encoded protein: CASSESGVSPLHF.

The rearrangement links TRBV28 to TRBJ1-1; no firm D call. Germline V lookup: CDR1 MDHEN, CDR2 SYDVKM. The CDR3 covers 15 residues. The V gene lost 4 bases and the J gene lost 1 base, with 13 bases spanning the gap. The DNA of the CDR3 is TGTGCCAGCAGTTCACGGGCATTGACGAACACTGAAGCTTTCTTT. Amino acid sequence: CASSSRALTNTEAFF.

The chain uses TRBV10-3 and TRBJ2-6, with D perhaps matching TRBD1 or TRBD2 (5 bases each). CDR1 and CDR2 (germline): ENHRY, SYGVKD. CDR3 length equals 16 residues. V lost 6 bases and J lost 1, with 13 bases in between. In nucleotides, the CDR3 is TGTGCCATCAGCCGCCACGGGACGTCTGGGGCCAACGTCCTGACTTTC. Its protein is CAISRHGTSGANVLTF.

This sequence joins TRBV7-9 and TRBJ2-5; tentatively, D is TRBD1 (5 bases). Trimming pared 11 bases from V and 5 bases from J, leaving 12 bases between. This CDR3 is built from 11 residues. From germline, CDR1 is SEHNR and CDR2 FQNEAQ (reference sequence). The CDR3 DNA follows: TGTGCCTCGACAGAGAGTGAGACCCAGTACTTC. As protein: CASTESETQYF.

The chain uses TRBV5-4 and TRBJ2-3; TRBD2 matches 8 bases. This CDR3 spans 14 amino acids. Germline V gene lookup returns CDR1 SGHNT and CDR2 YYREEE (reference sequence). Trimming removed 2 bases from V and 9 bases from J; junction bases left unmatched: 8. The CDR3, as DNA: TGTGCCAGCAGCTTAGCGGGGGCCCCCCGCACGCAGTATTTT. Translation gives CASSLAGAPRTQYF. The full variable domain, its missing parts supplied by reference TRBV5-4 and TRBJ2-3, is ETGVTQSPTHLIKTRGQQVTLRCSSQSGHNTVSWYQQALGQGPQFIFQYYREEENGRGNFPPRFSGLQFPNYSSELNVNALELDDSALYLCASSLAGAPRTQYFGPGTRLTVL.

The gene calls are TRBV6-5 and TRBJ1-1; no firm D call. The germline gives CDR1 MNHEY, CDR2 SVGAGI. V lost 3 bases, J lost 9 bases, and 8 bases lay in between. This CDR3 has 11 residues. CDR3 amino acids: CASSYFRQAFF. CDR3 DNA sequence: TGTGCCAGCAGTTATTTTAGGCAAGCTTTCTTT.

On this clone itself: The same CDR3 also results from other DNA sequences found in this sample. J is TRBJ2-5 and V is TRBV10-3, with a weak D call TRBD1 (5 bases). Germline V gene data show CDR1 as ENHRY and CDR2 as SYGVKD. With 3 bases removed from V and 5 bases from J, the gap between germline ends came to 10 bases. This CDR3 is 13 amino acids long. Here the CDR3 reads CAISDGQGETQYF. The CDR3 nucleotides are TGTGCCATCAGTGATGGGCAGGGCGAGACCCAGTACTTC.

This rearrangement joins TRBV5-1 to TRBJ2-6; D is uncertain. Trimming removed 7 bases at V and 1 base at J, with 12 bases between. CDR1 and CDR2 from the germline V gene are SGHRS and YFSETQ. This CDR3 region has 15 residues. The CDR3 region is CASGASPSGANVLTF. CDR3 in DNA: TGCGCCAGCGGCGCATCCCCTTCTGGGGCCAACGTCCTGACTTTC.

This chain links TRBV7-9 with TRBJ1-2; D is undetermined. Trimming shortened V by 3 bases and J by 0 bases, and 11 bases separated the two germline ends. The CDR3 length is 15 residues. Germline V CDR1 and CDR2: SEHNR, FQNEAQ (reference sequence). CDR3 nucleotide sequence: TGTGCCAGCAGCTTCCACGACCCGCCTAACTATGGCTACACCTTC. This sequence encodes CASSFHDPPNYGYTF. The full variable domain, completed using reference TRBV7-9 and TRBJ1-2, is DTGVSQNPRHKITKRGQNVTFRCDPISEHNRLYWYRQTLGQGPEFLTYFQNEAQLEKSRLLSDRFSAERPKGSFSTLEIQRTEQGDSAMYLCASSFHDPPNYGYTFGSGTRLTVV.

This clone was recorded only once. The V gene is TRBV2, the J gene TRBJ2-3; 13 bases align to TRBD2. The V and J ends lost 2 bases and 6 bases, in that order; junction bases with no gene match: 2. The germline gives CDR1 SNHLY, CDR2 FYNNEI. The CDR3 consists of 15 residues. CDR3 DNA: TGTGCCAGCAGTGAACAGGGACTAGCGGGGGATACGCAGTATTTT. Its translation is CASSEQGLAGDTQYF. Based on the CDR3 plus reference TRBV2 and TRBJ2-3, the full variable domain is EPEVTQTPSHQVTQMGQEVILRCVPISNHLYFYWYRQILGQKVEFLVSFYNNEISEKSEIFDDQFSVERPDGSNFTLKIRSTKLEDSAMYFCASSEQGLAGDTQYFGPGTRLTVL.